The entry that follows covers one T cell receptor (beta chain) sequence. Its antigen is not identified. The record originates from a study of T cell responses to AZD1222 COVID-19 vaccine. General study results and limits: Nearly half of spike-specific TCRs reportedly target variant regions that are unmutated in the B.1.351 and B.1.1.7 variants. Across the whole spike, CD4 TCRs peaked at regions 160-218 and 743-854.

This CDR3 is built from 13 residues. V gave up 5 bases and J gave up 5 bases, with 12 bases separating them. The germline V gene encodes CDR1 MNHNY and CDR2 SVGAGI (reference sequence). Produced via immunoSEQ multiplex PCR; TCRdb's table is partial and in-frame only. The data contain roughly 110,000 clones, around 90% of them singletons. Sequenced material: peripheral blood, taken 28 days after the second AZD1222 dose. V usage is TRBV6-6 and J usage is TRBJ1-2; no reliable D call. This clonotype was obtained from an adult who received the AZD1222 COVID-19 vaccine. The CDR3 protein is CASSRSGRYGYTF. CDR3 nucleotides: TGTGCCAGCAGTCGATCAGGTCGTTATGGCTACACCTTC.